These 13 T cell receptor beta chains were all obtained from the same sample, sequenced in a study of CD8+ T cells in alopecia areata. cDNA prepared by RNA extraction and subsequent reverse transcription served as the template for sequencing. Method: immunoSEQ multiplex PCR; TCRdb's copy keeps in-frame clones and lacks some. The sample lists about 200,000 clones, 50% to 60% occurring once. The starting material was CD4+ T cells sorted from blood, obtained at week 0. All receptors come from a human donor with alopecia areata.

V is TRBV4-1 and J is TRBJ2-7, with D maybe TRBD1 (5 bases). The CDR3 covers 16 residues. Germline assignment: CDR1 MGHRA and CDR2 YSYEKL. With 4 bases removed from V and 5 bases from J, the gap between germline ends came to 21 bases. The chain's CDR3 is CASSPTQRFRADEQYF. The CDR3, as DNA: TGCGCCAGCAGCCCCACCCAAAGATTCAGGGCCGACGAGCAGTACTTC.

This clone was counted only a few times. CDR3 loop: CASSPLLTGATGELFF. The CDR3 DNA sequence: TGCGCCAGCAGCCCACTATTGACAGGGGCAACCGGGGAGCTGTTTTTT. V and J are TRBV5-1 and TRBJ2-2, with 8 bases that match TRBD1. CDR1 SGHRS and CDR2 YFSETQ come from the germline V gene. With V trimmed by 4 bases and J by 5 bases, 10 bases remained unmatched. This CDR3 has 16 residues.

This clone has a single count. This chain connects TRBV6-5 to TRBJ2-5; D remains unclear. The germline V gene has CDR1 MNHEY and CDR2 SVGAGI. Between the trimmed V and J ends, which lost 10 bases and 2 bases, there was a span of 14 bases. The CDR3 covers 13 residues. The CDR3: CATYNPVQETQYF. In DNA, the CDR3 is TGTGCCACCTATAACCCGGTTCAAGAGACCCAGTACTTC.

The rearrangement joins TRBV6-5 to TRBJ1-2; perhaps TRBD1 as D (5 bases). There are 14 residues in the CDR3. Trimming cost V 2 bases and J 4 bases, with 11 bases left between them. Germline CDR1 reads MNHEY; CDR2 reads SVGAGI. Written as DNA, the CDR3 is TGTGCCAGCAGTTACGCAGGGACGGGCTATGGCTACACCTTC. Translation gives CASSYAGTGYGYTF.

This clone was recorded once. The CDR3 here is CASSLGEKKGTDTQYF. As DNA, the CDR3 is TGCGCCAGCAGCTTGGGAGAGAAAAAGGGCACAGATACGCAGTATTTT. The chain joins TRBV5-1 to TRBJ2-3; D is unresolved. CDR1 is SGHRS, CDR2 YFSETQ, per germline. This CDR3 comprises 16 residues. Trimming took 0 bases from V and 1 from J, leaving 12 bases between them. Based on the CDR3 plus reference TRBV5-1 and TRBJ2-3, the full variable domain is KAGVTQTPRYLIKTRGQQVTLSCSPISGHRSVSWYQQTPGQGLQFLFEYFSETQRNKGNFPGRFSGRQFSNSRSEMNVSTLELGDSALYLCASSLGEKKGTDTQYFGPGTRLTVL.

The chain uses TRBV7-9 and TRBJ2-5; the D is unclear. Germline CDR1 and CDR2: SEHNR and FQNEAQ (reference sequence). The CDR3 sequence is 12 residues long. V was clipped by 5 bases and J by 1 base, with 5 bases between them. Here the CDR3 DNA reads TGTGCCAGCAGCATAAGCCAAGAGACCCAGTACTTC. As protein: CASSISQETQYF.

The chain joins TRBV2 to TRBJ2-1; 9 bases are a match to TRBD1. Germline lookup yields CDR1 SNHLY and CDR2 FYNNEI. This CDR3 has 14 amino acids. J gave up 8 bases and V 4 bases, and 6 bases lay outside the gene matches. The CDR3 reads CASSATGGWHEQFF. DNA for the CDR3: TGTGCCAGCAGTGCTACAGGGGGCTGGCATGAGCAGTTCTTC.

This clone has a handful of counts. The chain is built from TRBV10-3 and TRBJ2-7; 10 nucleotides match TRBD1. CDR3 size: 14 residues. J gave up 1 base and V 7 bases, and 4 bases lay outside the gene matches. Per germline, CDR1 ENHRY and CDR2 SYGVKD. Here the CDR3 DNA reads TGTGCCATCAAGGGACAGGGGACGTCCTACGAGCAGTACTTC. This gives the protein CAIKGQGTSYEQYF.

This clone has more than one count but fewer than ten. The same CDR3 is also encoded by other DNA sequences in this sample. This CDR3 reads CASRNSGANVLTF. In DNA, the CDR3 is TGTGCCAGCAGAAACTCTGGGGCCAACGTCCTGACTTTC. J is TRBJ2-6 and V is TRBV9, with D uncertain. The CDR3 contains 13 residues. Germline V gene lookup returns CDR1 SGDLS and CDR2 YYNGEE. Trimming took 5 bases from V and 0 from J, leaving 3 bases between them.

This clone was recorded once. The chain uses TRBV6-6 and TRBJ2-7; D gene ambiguous. V was clipped by 6 bases and J by 3 bases, with 9 bases between them. CDR1 MNHNY and CDR2 SVGAGI come from the germline V gene (reference sequence). The CDR3 totals 12 residues. CDR3 in amino acids: CASRDGVYEQYF. The CDR3 DNA is TGTGCCAGCAGGGACGGAGTCTACGAGCAGTACTTC.

The chain carries TRBV5-1 and TRBJ2-3; no reliable D call. There are 12 residues in the CDR3. Trimming removed 4 bases at V and 4 bases at J, with 7 bases between. In germline, CDR1 is SGHRS, CDR2 YFSETQ. Here the CDR3 DNA reads TGCGCCAGCAGCCCTCCCGCAGATACGCAGTATTTT. Protein sequence: CASSPPADTQYF.

V is TRBV29-1 and J is TRBJ1-2; D is undetermined. In germline, CDR1 is SQVTM, CDR2 ANQGSEA. CDR3 length: 12 amino acids. V lost 3 bases to trimming and J lost 4 bases, with 9 bases between them. The CDR3 sequence is CSVDSQSYGYTF. The DNA for the CDR3 is TGCAGCGTTGACTCACAGTCCTATGGCTACACCTTC.

This sequence joins TRBV5-1 and TRBJ2-7, with no clear D. Between the trimmed V and J ends, which lost 4 bases and 2 bases, there was a span of 13 bases. CDR1 and CDR2 (germline): SGHRS, YFSETQ. The length of the CDR3 is 14 residues. The chain's CDR3 is CASSPRDSTYEQYF. Written as DNA, the CDR3 is TGCGCCAGCAGCCCTCGAGACTCGACCTACGAGCAGTACTTC.